This TCR beta chain was sequenced for a study of T cell changes during pregnancy in multiple sclerosis. Using immunoSEQ multiplex PCR, the repertoire was profiled, and TCRdb retains in-frame clones only, with some absent. The sample carries some 40,000 clones, less than 90% recorded once. V lost 5 bases and J lost 7; bases outside the gene matches: 10. Germline CDR1 is MNHNS and CDR2 is SASEGT. CDR3 length: 14 amino acids. The J gene is TRBJ1-2, the V gene TRBV6-1, with 7 bases lining up with TRBD1. The source material was CD4+ T cells from peripheral blood mononuclear cells, sampled in the first trimester of pregnancy. The origin of this receptor is a female donor with multiple sclerosis, enrolled in a pregnancy study. CDR3 sequence: CASSSGTAVGGYTF. The CDR3 nucleotides are TGTGCCAGCAGTTCCGGGACAGCCGTTGGTGGCTACACCTTC.